What follows describes a single T cell receptor (beta chain). What it binds is unknown. Primers: 60 Vbeta forward and 13 Jbeta reverse. Clones were sequenced by immunoSEQ multiplex PCR, and TCRdb holds only the in-frame ones, with some missing. In the table there are some 150,000 clones, roughly 80% of which are singletons. This CDR3 is built from 14 residues. The germline CDR1 and CDR2 sequences are SGHTS and YDEGEE. V lost 5 bases to trimming and J lost 1 base, with 12 bases between them. Everyone who donated was a healthy bone marrow donor. This record belongs to a study of cytomegalovirus exposure and HLA in healthy donors. Study-wide findings and caveats: Rarity characterized most TCR sequences, yet some public TCRs appeared in many donors. Researchers catalogued about 160 TCR beta chains as cytomegalovirus-associated. In a later analysis, HLA-C alleles had the fewest associated TCRs, DRB1 alleles the most.

This receptor was obtained from a woman aged 25 to 39 in good health and CMV-seronegative. The specimen sequenced was PBMCs. V usage is TRBV5-8 and J usage is TRBJ1-1; no clear D. The CDR3 here is CASSFRLPNTEAFF. Here the CDR3 DNA reads TGTGCCAGCAGTTTTCGACTGCCGAACACTGAAGCTTTCTTT. The full variable domain, rest sourced from reference TRBV5-8 and TRBJ1-1, is EAGVTQSPTHLIKTRGQQATLRCSPISGHTSVYWYQQALGLGLQFLLWYDEGEERNRGNFPPRFSGRQFPNYSSELNVNALELEDSALYLCASSFRLPNTEAFFGQGTRLTVV.